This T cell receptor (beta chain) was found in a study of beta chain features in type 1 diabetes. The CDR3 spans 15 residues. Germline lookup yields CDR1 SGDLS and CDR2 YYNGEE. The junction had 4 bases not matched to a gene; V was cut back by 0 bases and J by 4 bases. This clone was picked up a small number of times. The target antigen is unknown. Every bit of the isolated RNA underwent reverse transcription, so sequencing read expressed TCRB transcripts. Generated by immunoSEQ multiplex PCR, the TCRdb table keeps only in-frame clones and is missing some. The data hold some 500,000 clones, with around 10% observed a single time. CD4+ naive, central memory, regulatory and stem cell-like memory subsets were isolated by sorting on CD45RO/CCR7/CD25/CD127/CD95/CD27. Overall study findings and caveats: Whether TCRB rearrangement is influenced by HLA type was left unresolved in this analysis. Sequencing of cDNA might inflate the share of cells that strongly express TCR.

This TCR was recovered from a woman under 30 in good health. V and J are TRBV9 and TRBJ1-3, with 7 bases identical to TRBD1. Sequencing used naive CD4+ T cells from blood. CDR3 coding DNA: TGTGCCAGCAGCGTAGCGACAGGGACAGGAAACACCATATATTTT. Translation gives CASSVATGTGNTIYF.